There are many counts of the clone carrying this T cell receptor (beta chain). What it binds is not known. The data were obtained in a study of T cell repertoires in cytomegalovirus infection. As for the study in general: Indications came from public TCR beta signatures; they pointed to CMV infection and to a matching HLA type.

In TCRdb, the reads were re-called with MiXCR into one record per CDR3 protein. This sample has under 200,000 distinct CDR3 sequences, with roughly 9.8% found just once. Trimming stripped 6 bases from V and 1 base from J, with 16 bases between. This CDR3 region has 15 residues. Germline V lookup: CDR1 SGHTA, CDR2 FQGNSA. Findings of the study overall: HLA-C-restricted, CMV-specific TCR beta clonotypes were dominant ex vivo. The cumulative frequency of public TCR beta families distinguished individuals who carried CMV together with the relevant HLA.

The sequence came from a human donor in good health (CMV status not recorded). Some clones in this sample may be carry-over from other donors' samples. This chain joins TRBV7-2 and TRBJ2-7, with D unclear. Sequencing was done on a sample of PBMCs. The CDR3 sequence: CASRREAALSYEQYF. In DNA, the CDR3 is TGTGCCAGCAGAAGGGAAGCCGCACTATCCTACGAGCAGTACTTC.